The 22 T cell receptor beta chains below were found in one sample sequenced in a study of monozygotic twins with inflammatory bowel disease. No DNA is given; TCRdb re-called the 5' RACE reads and lists each CDR3 protein once. The sample includes fewer than 150,000 distinct CDR3 sequences. Sequenced: blood. Receptor source: a human donor with ulcerative colitis or Crohn's disease, or a healthy co-twin of an affected twin (not recorded which).

The chain employs TRBV3-1 and TRBJ1-1. Germline V CDR1 and CDR2: LGHDT, YNNKEL (reference sequence). The CDR3 has 12 residues. CDR3 sequence reads: CASSQMNTEAFF.

J is TRBJ2-7 and V is TRBV7-6; TCRdb's D call of TRBD1 is untestable without DNA. The CDR3 runs 16 residues. Per the germline V gene, CDR1 is SGHVS and CDR2 is FNYEAQ. The CDR3 loop is CASSLLSGGDSYEQYF.

CDR3: CASSLGGTATYEQYF. This chain uses TRBV12-3 or TRBV12-4 with TRBJ2-7; with no DNA, the TCRdb D assignment of TRBD1 cannot be verified. The CDR3 sequence is 15 residues long.

V and J are TRBV7-2 and TRBJ2-1; the D gene TCRdb calls, TRBD2, cannot be checked with no DNA. The CDR3 extends over 14 amino acids. Germline lookup yields CDR1 SGHTA and CDR2 FQGNSA. CDR3: CASSSTSGWDEQFF.

The V and J genes are TRBV11-1 and TRBJ1-2; absent DNA, TCRdb's TRBD1 call cannot be checked. Germline CDR1 reads SGHAT; CDR2 reads FQDESV (reference sequence). The CDR3 runs to 18 residues. The CDR3 protein is CASSLAPWDPKPRYGYTF.

The gene calls are TRBV24-1 and TRBJ2-2; the D gene TCRdb calls, TRBD1, cannot be checked with no DNA. This CDR3 spans 16 amino acids. CDR1 and CDR2 (germline): KGHDR, SFDVKD. CDR3 loop: CATSGGRGANTGELFF.

The chain employs TRBV6-5 and TRBJ1-6. CDR1 is MNHEY and CDR2 is SVGAGI in the germline V gene. This CDR3 contains 13 residues. The CDR3 sequence is CASSYSSVSPLHF.

The chain employs TRBV5-1 and TRBJ1-1; TCRdb's assignment of TRBD1 cannot be checked, as there is no DNA. This CDR3 is built from 16 residues. Germline V gene lookup returns CDR1 SGHRS and CDR2 YFSETQ. The CDR3: CASSLTGGTMNTEAFF.

The chain links TRBV20-1 to TRBJ2-7. Looked up from germline, CDR1 is DFQATT and CDR2 is SNEGSKA (reference sequence). The CDR3 sequence is 14 residues long. CDR3 in amino acids: CSARTAPNSYEQYF.

The rearrangement links TRBV4-1 to TRBJ1-1. The CDR3 has 11 residues. Germline loops: CDR1 MGHRA, CDR2 YSYEKL. The CDR3 region is CASAVNTEAFF.

The chain combines TRBV11-2 with TRBJ2-7; no DNA is available, so the TRBD1 call from TCRdb remains unchecked. The CDR3 has 16 residues. From germline, CDR1 is SGHAT and CDR2 FQNNGV. The CDR3 is CASSQNRGLGAYEQYF. The full variable domain, rest sourced from reference TRBV11-2 and TRBJ2-7, is EAGVAQSPRYKIIEKRQSVAFWCNPISGHATLYWYQQILGQGPKLLIQFQNNGVVDDSQLPKDRFSAERLKGVDSTLKIQPAKLEDSAVYLCASSQNRGLGAYEQYFGPGTRLTVT.

V gene TRBV12-3 or TRBV12-4 combines with J gene TRBJ1-1. The CDR3 consists of 13 residues. The CDR3: CASSFTVRTEAFF.

The V and J genes are TRBV20-1 and TRBJ2-1. The CDR3 is 16 residues long. CDR1 and CDR2 from the germline V gene are DFQATT and SNEGSKA (reference sequence). The CDR3 here is CSARIPSRRSYNEQFF.

The gene calls are TRBV5-1 and TRBJ2-7; the D call from TCRdb, TRBD1, cannot be confirmed without DNA. Germline CDR1 SGHRS, CDR2 YFSETQ. This CDR3 has 14 residues. The CDR3 loop is CASSLRDRGNEQYF.

The rearrangement links TRBV5-4 to TRBJ2-7; absent DNA, TCRdb's TRBD2 call cannot be checked. Looked up from germline, CDR1 is SGHNT and CDR2 is YYREEE (reference sequence). The CDR3 runs 15 residues. This chain's CDR3 is CASSLGMGPDYEQYF.

The CDR3 region is CSARDHKRGGVTGELFF. The chain joins TRBV20-1 to TRBJ2-2; TCRdb gives TRBD1 as the D gene, but with no DNA this cannot be confirmed. The germline CDR1 and CDR2 sequences are DFQATT and SNEGSKA (reference sequence). This CDR3 has 17 amino acids.

The V and J genes are TRBV10-3 and TRBJ2-5; the TRBD1 assignment by TCRdb is unverifiable without DNA. The CDR3 is made up of 15 amino acids. Germline CDR1 is ENHRY and CDR2 is SYGVKD. This CDR3 reads CAISEWGGPLETQYF.

The chain couples TRBV20-1 to TRBJ1-5; TCRdb reports TRBD1, a call that lacks DNA to check it against. Germline lookup yields CDR1 DFQATT and CDR2 SNEGSKA (reference sequence). This CDR3 has 16 residues. CDR3: CSALRRQGRGNQPQHF.

This chain links TRBV11-2 with TRBJ2-1. In germline, CDR1 is SGHAT, CDR2 FQNNGV. The CDR3 length is 12 residues. The CDR3 region is CASSLEWNEQFF.

The chain carries TRBV28 and TRBJ2-7. CDR3 length: 11 residues. Germline CDR1 and CDR2: MDHEN and SYDVKM. This CDR3 is CASRVGGEQYF. Full variable domain (remainder filled in from reference TRBV28 and TRBJ2-7): DVKVTQSSRYLVKRTGEKVFLECVQDMDHENMFWYRQDPGLGLRLIYFSYDVKMKEKGDIPEGYSVSREKKERFSLILESASTNQTSMYLCASRVGGEQYFGPGTRLTVT.

The chain carries TRBV5-1 and TRBJ2-7; TCRdb calls TRBD1, which cannot be checked without DNA. The CDR3 runs 15 residues. The germline V gene has CDR1 SGHRS and CDR2 YFSETQ. The CDR3 is CASSLGTTAVREQYF.

The CDR3 is CASSGGFQETQYF. The chain employs TRBV5-1 and TRBJ2-5; TCRdb's D gene call, TRBD1, goes unchecked for lack of DNA. Germline assignment: CDR1 SGHRS and CDR2 YFSETQ. The CDR3 is 13 amino acids. The full variable domain, with the rest looked up from reference TRBV5-1 and TRBJ2-5, is KAGVTQTPRYLIKTRGQQVTLSCSPISGHRSVSWYQQTPGQGLQFLFEYFSETQRNKGNFPGRFSGRQFSNSRSEMNVSTLELGDSALYLCASSGGFQETQYFGPGTRLLVL.